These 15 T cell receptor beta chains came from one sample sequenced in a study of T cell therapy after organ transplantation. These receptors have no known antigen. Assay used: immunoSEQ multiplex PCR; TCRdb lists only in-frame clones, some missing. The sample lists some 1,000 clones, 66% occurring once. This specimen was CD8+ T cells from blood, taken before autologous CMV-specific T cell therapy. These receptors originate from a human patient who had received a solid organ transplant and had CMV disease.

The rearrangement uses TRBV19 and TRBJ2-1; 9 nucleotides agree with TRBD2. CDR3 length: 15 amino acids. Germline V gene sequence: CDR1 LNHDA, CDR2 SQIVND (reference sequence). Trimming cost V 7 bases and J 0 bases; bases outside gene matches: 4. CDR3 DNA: TGTGCCAGTACTCATAGCGGGAGCTCCTACAATGAGCAGTTCTTC. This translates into CASTHSGSSYNEQFF.

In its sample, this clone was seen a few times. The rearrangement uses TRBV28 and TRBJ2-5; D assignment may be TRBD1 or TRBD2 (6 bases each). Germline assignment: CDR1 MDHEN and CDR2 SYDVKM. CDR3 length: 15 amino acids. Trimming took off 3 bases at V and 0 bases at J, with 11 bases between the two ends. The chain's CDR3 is CASSLRDTYQETQYF. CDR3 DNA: TGTGCCAGCAGTTTGCGGGACACCTACCAAGAGACCCAGTACTTC.

DNA of the CDR3: TGTGCCAGCAGCTTATTTTTACAGGGACCCGGAAACACCATATATTTT. Protein sequence: CASSLFLQGPGNTIYF. J is TRBJ1-3 and V is TRBV5-6; D perhaps matches TRBD1 (6 bases). Trimming took 2 bases from V and 4 from J, leaving 16 bases between them. The germline V gene encodes CDR1 SGHDT and CDR2 YYEEEE. This CDR3 spans 16 amino acids. The full variable domain, in which reference TRBV5-6 and TRBJ1-3 provide the parts outside the CDR3, is DAGVTQSPTHLIKTRGQQVTLRCSPKSGHDTVSWYQQALGQGPQFIFQYYEEEERQRGNFPDRFSGHQFPNYSSELNVNALLLGDSALYLCASSLFLQGPGNTIYFGEGSWLTVV.

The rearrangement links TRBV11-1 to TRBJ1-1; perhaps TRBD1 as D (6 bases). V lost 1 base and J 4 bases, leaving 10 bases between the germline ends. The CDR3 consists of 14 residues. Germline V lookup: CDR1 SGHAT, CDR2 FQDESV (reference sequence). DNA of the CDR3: TGTGCCAGCAGCTTAGGGGCGGGGGCCACTGAAGCTTTCTTT. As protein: CASSLGAGATEAFF.

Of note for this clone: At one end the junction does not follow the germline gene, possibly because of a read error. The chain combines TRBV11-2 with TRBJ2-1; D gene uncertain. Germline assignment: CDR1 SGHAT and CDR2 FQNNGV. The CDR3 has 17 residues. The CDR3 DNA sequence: TGCGCCAGCAGCCAAGATGGGTCTTGGAGCTCCTACAATGAGCAGTTCTTC. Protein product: CASSQDGSWSSYNEQFF.

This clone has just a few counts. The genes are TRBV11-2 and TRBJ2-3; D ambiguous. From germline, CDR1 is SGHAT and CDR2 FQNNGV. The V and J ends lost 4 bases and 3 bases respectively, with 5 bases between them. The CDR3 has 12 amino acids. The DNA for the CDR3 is TGTGCCAGCAGCTCTAGGACAGATACGCAGTATTTT. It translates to CASSSRTDTQYF.

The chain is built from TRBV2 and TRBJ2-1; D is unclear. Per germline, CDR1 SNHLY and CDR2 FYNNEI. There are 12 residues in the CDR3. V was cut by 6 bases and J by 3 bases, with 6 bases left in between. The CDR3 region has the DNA TGTGCCAGCAGCGCCATCTACAATGAGCAGTTCTTC. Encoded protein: CASSAIYNEQFF.

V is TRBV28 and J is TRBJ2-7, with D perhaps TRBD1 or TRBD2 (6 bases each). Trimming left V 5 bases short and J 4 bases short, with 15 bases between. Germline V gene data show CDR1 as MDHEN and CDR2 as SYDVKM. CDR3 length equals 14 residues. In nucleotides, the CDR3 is TGTGCCAGCAGTCCAGGAGGGGGGCTTTACGAGCAGTACTTC. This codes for CASSPGGGLYEQYF. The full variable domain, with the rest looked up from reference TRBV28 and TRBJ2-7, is DVKVTQSSRYLVKRTGEKVFLECVQDMDHENMFWYRQDPGLGLRLIYFSYDVKMKEKGDIPEGYSVSREKKERFSLILESASTNQTSMYLCASSPGGGLYEQYFGPGTRLTVT.

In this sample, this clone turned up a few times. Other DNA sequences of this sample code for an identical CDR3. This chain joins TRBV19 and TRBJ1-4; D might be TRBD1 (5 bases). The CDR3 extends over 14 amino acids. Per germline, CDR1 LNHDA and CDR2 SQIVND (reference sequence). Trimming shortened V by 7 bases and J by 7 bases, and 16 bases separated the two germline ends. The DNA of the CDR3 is TGTGCCAGTACCTCCACCGGGACCGCTGAAAAACTGTTTTTT. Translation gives CASTSTGTAEKLFF.

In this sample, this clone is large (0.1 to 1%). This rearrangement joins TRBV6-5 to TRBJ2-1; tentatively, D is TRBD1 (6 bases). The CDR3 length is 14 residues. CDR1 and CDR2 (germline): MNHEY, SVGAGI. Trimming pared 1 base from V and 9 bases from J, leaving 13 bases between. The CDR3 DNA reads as TGTGCCAGCAGTTACTTTTCGACAGGTACTGAGCAGTTCTTC. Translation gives CASSYFSTGTEQFF.

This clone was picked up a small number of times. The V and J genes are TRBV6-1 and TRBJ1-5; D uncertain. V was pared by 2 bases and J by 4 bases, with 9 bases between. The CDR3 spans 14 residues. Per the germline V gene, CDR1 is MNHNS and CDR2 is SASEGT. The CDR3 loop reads CASSEWVGNQPQHF. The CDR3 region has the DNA TGTGCCAGCAGTGAATGGGTAGGGAATCAGCCCCAGCATTTT.

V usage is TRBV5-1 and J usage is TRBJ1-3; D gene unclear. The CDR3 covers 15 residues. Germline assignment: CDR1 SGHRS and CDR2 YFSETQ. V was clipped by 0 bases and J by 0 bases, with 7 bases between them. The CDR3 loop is CASSLAGSSGNTIYF. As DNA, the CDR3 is TGCGCCAGCAGCTTGGCAGGCAGCTCTGGAAACACCATATATTTT.

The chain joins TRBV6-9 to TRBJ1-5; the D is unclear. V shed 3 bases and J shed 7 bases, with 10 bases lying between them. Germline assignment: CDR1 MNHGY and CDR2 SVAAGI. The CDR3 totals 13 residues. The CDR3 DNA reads TGTGCCAGCAGTTACTCGAACGTGCAGCCCCAGCATTTT. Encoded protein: CASSYSNVQPQHF.

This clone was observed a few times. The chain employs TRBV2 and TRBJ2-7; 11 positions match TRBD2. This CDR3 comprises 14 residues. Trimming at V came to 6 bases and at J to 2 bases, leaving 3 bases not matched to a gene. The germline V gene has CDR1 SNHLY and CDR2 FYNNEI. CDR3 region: CASSQTSGTYEQYF. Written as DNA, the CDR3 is TGTGCCAGCAGCCAGACTAGCGGGACCTACGAGCAGTACTTC.

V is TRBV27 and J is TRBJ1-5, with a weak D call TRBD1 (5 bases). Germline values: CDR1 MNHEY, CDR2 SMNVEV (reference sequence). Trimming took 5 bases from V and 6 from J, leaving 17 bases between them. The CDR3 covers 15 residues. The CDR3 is CASSAQNGGIQPQHF. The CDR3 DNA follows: TGTGCCAGCAGTGCTCAGAATGGGGGGATTCAGCCCCAGCATTTT.